The TCR beta chain under discussion was sequenced for a study of siplizumab effects on memory and regulatory T cells. Regarding the study as a whole: Suppressive capability of dividing Tregs from siplizumab cultures went unverified.

Germline V gene sequence: CDR1 SGDLS, CDR2 YYNGEE. CDR3 length: 15 residues. With 0 bases clipped from V and 5 bases from J, the junction kept 4 bases outside the gene matches. TCRdb keeps only in-frame clones here, not all; method: immunoSEQ multiplex PCR. Altogether over 90,000 clones are present, roughly nine tenths being singletons, with the ten largest covering approximately 1.2%. As to this clone: Its matching antigen is unknown.

This TCR was sampled from a human donor in good health. The rearrangement uses TRBV9 and TRBJ1-4; 7 nucleotides match TRBD1. The sequencing input was CD4+ T cells sorted from blood. The CDR3 DNA is TGTGCCAGCAGCGTAGGAGGGACAGAGAATGAAAAACTGTTTTTT. Its protein is CASSVGGTENEKLFF.